This T cell receptor (beta chain) stems from a study of blood T cells in healthy people across ages. The study, taken as a whole, reports: Age brought a roughly linear fall in TCR beta diversity measured per million T cells. Versus aged donors, long-lived donors had higher diversity and more naive CD4+ cells.

A sample-barcoded 5' primer and a J-beta primer mix were used in a second PCR of about 7 to 12 cycles. A template-switch adaptor with 12 random nucleotides tagged each cDNA molecule. In TCRdb, the 5' RACE reads were re-called with MiXCR into one record per CDR3 protein. This sample has about 1.8 million distinct CDR3 sequences, with roughly 52% found just once. Germline-derived CDR1 and CDR2 are ENHRY and SYGVKD. The CDR3 runs to 15 residues. V lost 2 bases and J lost 4; bases outside the gene matches: 6. Concerning this clonotype: The antigen remains unidentified.

The V gene is TRBV10-3, the J gene TRBJ2-5, with 8 bases fitting TRBD1. This TCR derives from a woman in her 40s in good health. The specimen sequenced was blood. The CDR3 spells CAISEAGGASETQYF. In nucleotides, the CDR3 is TGTGCCATCAGTGAGGCAGGGGGCGCGTCAGAGACCCAGTACTTC.